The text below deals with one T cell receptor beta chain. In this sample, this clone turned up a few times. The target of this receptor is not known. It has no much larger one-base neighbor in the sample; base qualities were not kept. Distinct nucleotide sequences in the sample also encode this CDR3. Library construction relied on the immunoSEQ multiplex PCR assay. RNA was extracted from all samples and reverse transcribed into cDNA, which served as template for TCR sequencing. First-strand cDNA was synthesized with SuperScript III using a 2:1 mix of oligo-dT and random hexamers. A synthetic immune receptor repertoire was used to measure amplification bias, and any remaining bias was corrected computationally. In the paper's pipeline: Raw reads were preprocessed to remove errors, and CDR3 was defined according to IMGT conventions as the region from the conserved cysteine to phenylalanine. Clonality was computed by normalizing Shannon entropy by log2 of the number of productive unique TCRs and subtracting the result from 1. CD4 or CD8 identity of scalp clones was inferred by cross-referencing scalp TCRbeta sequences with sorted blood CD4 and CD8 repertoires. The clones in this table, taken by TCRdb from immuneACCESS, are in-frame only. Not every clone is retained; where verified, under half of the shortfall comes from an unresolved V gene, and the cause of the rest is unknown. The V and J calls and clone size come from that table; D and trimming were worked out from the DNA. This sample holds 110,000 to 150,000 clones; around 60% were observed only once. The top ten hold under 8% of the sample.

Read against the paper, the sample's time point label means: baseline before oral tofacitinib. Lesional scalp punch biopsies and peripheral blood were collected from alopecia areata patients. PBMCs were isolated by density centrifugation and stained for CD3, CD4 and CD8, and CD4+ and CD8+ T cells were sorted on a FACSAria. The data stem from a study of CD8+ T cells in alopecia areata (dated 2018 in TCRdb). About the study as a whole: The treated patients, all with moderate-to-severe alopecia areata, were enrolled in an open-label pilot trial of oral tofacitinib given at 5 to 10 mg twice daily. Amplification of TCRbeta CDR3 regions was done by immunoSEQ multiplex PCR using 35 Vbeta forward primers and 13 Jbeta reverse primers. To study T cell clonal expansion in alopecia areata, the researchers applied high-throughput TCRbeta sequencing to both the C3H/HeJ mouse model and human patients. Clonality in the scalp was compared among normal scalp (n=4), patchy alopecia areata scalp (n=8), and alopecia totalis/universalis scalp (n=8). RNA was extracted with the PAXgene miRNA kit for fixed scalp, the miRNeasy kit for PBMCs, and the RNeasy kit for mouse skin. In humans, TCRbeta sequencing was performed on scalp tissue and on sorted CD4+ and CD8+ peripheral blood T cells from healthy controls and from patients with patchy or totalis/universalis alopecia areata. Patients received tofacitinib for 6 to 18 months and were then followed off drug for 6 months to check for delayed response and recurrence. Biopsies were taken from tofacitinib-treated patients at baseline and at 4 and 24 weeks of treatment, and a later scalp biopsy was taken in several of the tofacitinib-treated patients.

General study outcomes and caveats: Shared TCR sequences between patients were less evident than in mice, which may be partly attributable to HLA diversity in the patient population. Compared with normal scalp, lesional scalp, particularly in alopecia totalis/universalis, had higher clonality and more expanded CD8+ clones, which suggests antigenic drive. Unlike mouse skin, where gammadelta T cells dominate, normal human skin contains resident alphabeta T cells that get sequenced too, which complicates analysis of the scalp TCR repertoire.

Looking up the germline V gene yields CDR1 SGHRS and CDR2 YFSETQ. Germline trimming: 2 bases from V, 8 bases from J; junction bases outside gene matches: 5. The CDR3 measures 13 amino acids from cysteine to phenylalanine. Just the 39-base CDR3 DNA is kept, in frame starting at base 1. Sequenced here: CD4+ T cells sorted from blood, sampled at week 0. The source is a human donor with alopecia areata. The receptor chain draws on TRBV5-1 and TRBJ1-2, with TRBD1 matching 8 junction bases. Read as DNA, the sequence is TGCGCCAGCAGCTTTGGACAGGGTGGCGGCTACACCTTC. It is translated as CASSFGQGGGYTF.